This TCR beta chain was identified during a study of cytomegalovirus exposure and HLA in healthy donors. For this clone: The antigen remains unidentified.

Study-wide results and caveats: Within an earlier analysis, most TCR beta V segments proved productive either about 87% or about 30% of the time.

Germline V gene sequence: CDR1 MDHEN, CDR2 SYDVKM. This CDR3 has 16 residues. V was shortened by 6 bases and J by 4 bases, with 19 bases between the two germline ends. With 60 Vbeta and 13 Jbeta primers, the PCR was carried out. Libraries were prepared by immunoSEQ multiplex PCR; TCRdb keeps only in-frame clonotypes and omits some of them. In all, the sample yields 56,000 or so clones. The rearrangement uses TRBV28 and TRBJ1-3, with no clear D. This TCR was sampled from a man aged 35 to 55 in good health and CMV-seropositive. The sequenced sample consisted of PBMCs. CDR3 sequence reads: CASRGPYPGEGNTIYF. In DNA, the CDR3 is TGTGCCAGCAGAGGCCCTTACCCCGGAGAGGGAAACACCATATATTTT.